These 20 T cell receptor beta chains were sequenced from one sample in a study of T-cell memory formation after mild COVID-19. From the 5' RACE reads, TCRdb called clonotypes with MiXCR, one entry per CDR3 protein. The data hold 250,000 to 350,000 distinct CDR3 sequences, with more than 15% observed a single time. The sequenced material came from PBMCs or a T cell subset sorted from them (not recorded which). These receptors came from a young man who had mild COVID-19 (a few samples of this study predate the infection). Cell type and time point are not known.

V gene TRBV19 combines with J gene TRBJ2-7; possibly TRBD1 or TRBD2 for D (6 bases each). CDR3 length equals 14 residues. V gave up 6 bases and J gave up 6 bases, with 18 bases separating them. Germline loops: CDR1 LNHDA, CDR2 SQIVND (reference sequence). The CDR3 sequence: CASRILPGAAEQYF. The DNA of the CDR3 is TGTGCCAGTAGAATACTTCCGGGGGCGGCCGAGCAGTACTTC.

Ten or more counts support this clonotype. This sequence joins TRBV7-2 and TRBJ2-7; D gene unclear. The germline V gene has CDR1 SGHTA and CDR2 FQGNSA. The V end was cut by 5 bases, the J end by 5 bases, with 16 bases between. This CDR3 contains 14 residues. The CDR3 DNA is TGTGCCAGCAGCAGATCGGACGGCTACGACGAGCAGTACTTC. As protein: CASSRSDGYDEQYF. The variable domain in full, with the rest retrieved from reference TRBV7-2 and TRBJ2-7, is GAGVSQSPSNKVTEKGKDVELRCDPISGHTALYWYRQSLGQGLEFLIYFQGNSAPDKSGLPSDRFSAERTGGSVSTLTIQRTQQEDSAVYLCASSRSDGYDEQYFGPGTRLTVT.

The V call is TRBV6-5, the J call TRBJ1-1; possibly TRBD1 for D (6 bases). Trimming stripped 0 bases from V and 5 bases from J, with 10 bases between. This CDR3 has 14 amino acids. Germline CDR1 is MNHEY and CDR2 is SVGAGI. The CDR3 here is CASSYSRGGTEAFF. The CDR3 region has the DNA TGTGCCAGCAGTTACTCGAGAGGGGGAACTGAAGCTTTCTTT.

The chain recombines TRBV10-3 with TRBJ2-7; no reliable D call. The CDR3 totals 14 residues. Trimming removed 10 bases at V and 3 bases at J, with 19 bases between. The germline V gene encodes CDR1 ENHRY and CDR2 SYGVKD. Here the CDR3 DNA reads TGTGCCAGCCGTGGTCTCCCTTCCCTCTACGAGCAGTACTTC. This encodes CASRGLPSLYEQYF.

The chain recombines TRBV27 with TRBJ1-5; TRBD1 agrees at 9 bases. The CDR3 totals 15 residues. Unmatched junction bases numbered 13, after V lost 5 bases and J lost 11 bases. The germline gives CDR1 MNHEY, CDR2 SMNVEV (reference sequence). CDR3 sequence (DNA): TGTGCCAGCAGTGCGACCGGGACAGGGATAGGGTCCCAGCATTTT. Protein sequence: CASSATGTGIGSQHF.

This clonotype has just a few counts. The rearrangement joins TRBV20-1 to TRBJ2-7; D is uncertain. The V end lost 0 bases, the J end lost 1 base, and 10 bases lay between the germline ends. The CDR3 is 14 amino acids. CDR1 DFQATT and CDR2 SNEGSKA come from the germline V gene (reference sequence). The CDR3 sequence is CSARDLGYSYEQYV. The CDR3 nucleotides are TGCAGTGCTAGAGATCTCGGGTATTCCTACGAGCAGTACGTC.

This chain joins TRBV28 and TRBJ1-4; D gene ambiguous. The CDR3 is made up of 15 amino acids. V was pared by 1 base and J by 3 bases, with 9 bases between. Per the germline V gene, CDR1 is MDHEN and CDR2 is SYDVKM. Here the CDR3 reads CASSLSVAANEKLFF. The CDR3 DNA follows: TGTGCCAGCAGTTTATCGGTGGCGGCTAATGAAAAACTGTTTTTT.

This clonotype occurred a few times. The chain has TRBV7-9 and TRBJ1-1; 8 positions match TRBD1. CDR3 length: 13 amino acids. In germline, CDR1 is SEHNR, CDR2 FQNEAQ (reference sequence). The V segment lost 6 bases and the J segment 6 bases; nucleotides outside the gene matches: 6. CDR3 coding DNA: TGTGCCAGCAGTTGGACAGGGCTCTCTGAAGCTTTCTTT. Amino acids: CASSWTGLSEAFF.

This chain links TRBV12-3 or TRBV12-4 with TRBJ1-1; 7 positions agree with TRBD1. CDR3 size: 15 residues. After removal of 6 bases from V and 5 bases from J, the junction contained 12 bases not matched to a gene. The CDR3 DNA is TGTGCCAGCAGACCAACCACAGGGGCGCAAACTGAAGCTTTCTTT. It translates to CASRPTTGAQTEAFF.

The chain carries TRBV7-3 and TRBJ2-3; TRBD1 matches at 7 bases. The germline V gene encodes CDR1 SGHTA and CDR2 FQGTGA. This CDR3 comprises 15 residues. Trimming at V came to 4 bases and at J to 1 base, leaving 5 bases not matched to a gene. CDR3 loop: CASSSAGTGTDTQYF. For the CDR3, the DNA is TGTGCCAGCAGCTCCGCCGGGACAGGCACAGATACGCAGTATTTT.

This chain joins TRBV28 and TRBJ1-5; D unresolved. This CDR3 is 12 amino acids long. CDR1 is MDHEN and CDR2 is SYDVKM in the germline V gene. Between the trimmed V and J ends, which lost 5 bases and 5 bases, there was a span of 7 bases. The CDR3: CASSTWDQPQHF. The CDR3 nucleotides are TGTGCCAGCAGTACGTGGGATCAGCCCCAGCATTTT.

The V call is TRBV7-2, the J call TRBJ2-3, with TRBD2 identical over 9 bases. CDR1 is SGHTA, CDR2 FQGNSA, per germline. The CDR3 sequence is 16 residues long. V gave up 5 bases and J gave up 3 bases; unmatched junction bases: 9. CDR3 nucleotides: TGTGCCAGCAGCCCCCGCGGGGGGGCCAGGACAGATACGCAGTATTTT. Translating gives CASSPRGGARTDTQYF. Looking up the rest from reference TRBV7-2 and TRBJ2-3 gives the full variable domain: GAGVSQSPSNKVTEKGKDVELRCDPISGHTALYWYRQSLGQGLEFLIYFQGNSAPDKSGLPSDRFSAERTGGSVSTLTIQRTQQEDSAVYLCASSPRGGARTDTQYFGPGTRLTVL.

J is TRBJ2-1 and V is TRBV12-5; 9 nucleotides align to TRBD1. V gave up 1 base and J gave up 7 bases; unmatched junction bases: 5. This CDR3 spans 15 amino acids. Germline V gene lookup returns CDR1 LGHNT and CDR2 FRNRAP. Here the CDR3 reads CASGLEQGALNEQFF. CDR3 sequence (DNA): TGTGCTAGTGGTTTGGAACAGGGGGCGCTGAATGAGCAGTTCTTC.

In its sample, this clonotype was seen many times. The genes are TRBV6-6 and TRBJ1-2; no clear D gene. With 5 bases removed from V and 0 bases from J, the gap between germline ends came to 13 bases. This CDR3 comprises 15 residues. The germline CDR1 and CDR2 sequences are MNHNY and SVGAGI (reference sequence). The CDR3 sequence: CASSLGSGTNYGYTF. DNA for the CDR3: TGTGCCAGCAGTCTCGGCTCGGGCACTAACTATGGCTACACCTTC.

The chain is built from TRBV6-2 or TRBV6-3 and TRBJ2-2; D gene unclear. The CDR3 runs 14 residues. Germline V lookup: CDR1 MNHEY, CDR2 SVGEGT. V gave up 0 bases and J gave up 4 bases, with 6 bases separating them. CDR3 DNA: TGTGCCAGCAGTTACTCGATCAGCACCGGGGAGCTGTTTTTT. It is translated as CASSYSISTGELFF.

The sample holds a few counts of this clonotype. V and J are TRBV20-1 and TRBJ2-5; 8 nucleotides line up with TRBD2. This CDR3 comprises 14 residues. CDR1 and CDR2 from the germline V gene are DFQATT and SNEGSKA (reference sequence). Trimming at V came to 5 bases and at J to 0 bases, leaving 5 bases not matched to a gene. CDR3 bases: TGCAGTGCTTCCCGGGGGGGAAACCAAGAGACCCAGTACTTC. This translates into CSASRGGNQETQYF.

This chain connects TRBV12-3 or TRBV12-4 to TRBJ2-5; D is perhaps TRBD1 or TRBD2 (5 bases each). CDR3 size: 12 residues. V was trimmed by 9 bases and J by 0 bases, leaving 8 bases between them. The DNA for the CDR3 is TGTGCCAGTCGGGACGACCAAGAGACCCAGTACTTC. This translates into CASRDDQETQYF.

Only a few counts were recorded for this clonotype. The genes are TRBV9 and TRBJ2-3, with 7 bases aligning to TRBD2. This CDR3 comprises 14 residues. Germline CDR1 and CDR2: SGDLS and YYNGEE. The ends lost 7 bases at V and 2 bases at J; junction bases unmatched: 7. DNA of the CDR3: TGTGCCAGCCGGGGAGCGGGATTCACAGATACGCAGTATTTT. Translating it yields CASRGAGFTDTQYF.

This clonotype was found a few times. The V call is TRBV7-2, the J call TRBJ2-7; unclear D gene. V was shortened by 5 bases and J by 4 bases, with 6 bases between the two germline ends. This CDR3 region has 11 residues. CDR1 and CDR2 from the germline V gene are SGHTA and FQGNSA. The CDR3 loop reads CASSKGYEQYF. CDR3 bases: TGTGCCAGCAGCAAAGGGTACGAGCAGTACTTC.

This clonotype came up a few times. The gene calls are TRBV4-3 and TRBJ2-6; D gene unclear. The germline CDR1 and CDR2 sequences are LGHNA and YSLEER. The CDR3 has 16 amino acids. The V gene lost 0 bases and the J gene lost 5 bases, with 11 bases spanning the gap. For the CDR3, the DNA is TGCGCCAGCAGCCAAGATCCCCCATATCGGGCCAACGTCCTGACTTTC. Amino acids: CASSQDPPYRANVLTF.